Shown below are 23 T cell receptor beta chains from a single sample sequenced in a study of CD8+CD57+ T cells in acquired aplastic anemia. Profiles of TCR beta VDJ and CDR3 were generated from a genomic DNA template. TCRdb analysed the reads with MiXCR anew, one entry per CDR3 protein. The table shows 200,000 to 250,000 distinct CDR3 sequences, with approximately 35% occurring only once. The sequencing input was sorted CD4+, CD8+, or CD8+CD57+ T cells (not recorded which) from PBMCs. Source of these receptors: a human donor in good health, serving as a control.

Worth noting for this clonotype: A much larger clone differs by one base, so this may be a read error. The rearrangement uses TRBV5-5 and TRBJ2-3; 8 positions agree with TRBD1. The CDR3 has 15 amino acids. Germline CDR1 is SGHKS and CDR2 is YYEKEE (reference sequence). The CDR3 protein is CACSRPRQGRDTQYF. The CDR3 bases are TGTGCCTGCAGTCGTCCCCGACAGGGGAGGGATACGCAGTATTTT. Filled out from reference TRBV5-5 and TRBJ2-3, the complete variable domain reads DAGVTQSPTHLIKTRGQQVTLRCSPISGHKSVSWYQQVLGQGPQFIFQYYEKEERGRGNFPDRFSARQFPNYSSELNVNALLLGDSALYLCACSRPRQGRDTQYFGPGTRLTVL.

Note on this clonotype: A much larger clone lies one base from this, so it may be a read error. This chain joins TRBV10-3 and TRBJ1-2; a weak D match, TRBD1 (6 bases). Germline values: CDR1 ENHRY, CDR2 SYGVKD. The CDR3 is made up of 13 amino acids. Trimming stripped 3 bases from V and 3 bases from J, with 8 bases between. The CDR3 loop is CAISEGQHYGYTF. The CDR3 DNA sequence: TGTGCCATCAGTGAAGGACAGCACTATGGCTACACCTTC.

This clonotype was observed many times. The chain combines TRBV2 with TRBJ2-1; 8 positions agree with TRBD2. The CDR3 contains 16 residues. CDR1 and CDR2 (germline): SNHLY, FYNNEI. The junction had 12 bases not matched to a gene; V was cut back by 4 bases and J by 7 bases. The CDR3: CASSGQWAGGLNEQFF. CDR3 sequence (DNA): TGTGCCAGCAGTGGTCAATGGGCGGGAGGATTGAATGAGCAGTTCTTC.

This clonotype was recorded a few times. This may arise from a read error, as a much more abundant clone is one base away. The chain uses TRBV19 and TRBJ1-3; D not certain. CDR1 LNHDA and CDR2 SQIVND come from the germline V gene (reference sequence). The ends were cut back, 11 bases at V and 0 bases at J, with 11 bases in the middle. The CDR3 has 13 residues. The CDR3 loop is CAGRLFSGNTIYF. Here the CDR3 DNA reads TGTGCCGGTCGCCTGTTCTCTGGAAACACCATATATTTT.

This clonotype was found many times. The rearrangement uses TRBV4-2 and TRBJ2-2; tentative D call: TRBD2 (6 bases). The CDR3 totals 13 residues. The V end was cut by 5 bases, the J end by 6 bases, with 10 bases between. Per the germline V gene, CDR1 is LGHNA and CDR2 is YNFKEQ. The CDR3 sequence: CASSSLASGELFF. CDR3 DNA sequence: TGTGCCAGCAGCTCACTAGCTTCCGGGGAGCTGTTTTTT.

This clonotype was counted many times. The chain recombines TRBV4-1 with TRBJ1-6, with D unclear. Germline lookup yields CDR1 MGHRA and CDR2 YSYEKL. Trimming removed 1 base from V and 8 bases from J, with 9 bases in between. The CDR3 contains 14 residues. CDR3 amino acids: CASSQAYMDSPLHF. CDR3 in DNA: TGCGCCAGCAGCCAAGCTTACATGGATTCACCCCTCCACTTT.

This clonotype was seen a few times. A much larger clone lies one base from this, so it may be a read error. This chain joins TRBV19 and TRBJ1-2; 8 bases fit TRBD1. Germline CDR1 reads LNHDA; CDR2 reads SQIVND (reference sequence). V lost 8 bases, J lost 4 bases, and 9 bases stayed unmatched. This CDR3 spans 14 amino acids. The CDR3 nucleotides read TGTGCCAGTGGCTTCGGTCAGGGGGCCTATGGCTACACCTTC. It specifies CASGFGQGAYGYTF. The entire variable domain, with the rest obtained from reference TRBV19 and TRBJ1-2, is as follows: DGGITQSPKYLFRKEGQNVTLSCEQNLNHDAMYWYRQDPGQGLRLIYYSQIVNDFQKGDIAEGYSVSREKKESFPLTVTSAQKNPTAFYLCASGFGQGAYGYTFGSGTRLTVV.

The chain has TRBV10-3 and TRBJ1-1; no clear D gene. V lost 4 bases and J lost 6, with 9 bases in between. This CDR3 is 12 amino acids long. CDR1 is ENHRY, CDR2 SYGVKD, per germline. CDR3 in amino acids: CAISAVSAEAFF. CDR3 nucleotide sequence: TGTGCCATCAGTGCGGTTAGCGCTGAAGCTTTCTTT.

This rearrangement joins TRBV12-5 to TRBJ2-3; D not resolved. CDR1 LGHNT and CDR2 FRNRAP come from the germline V gene. The CDR3 consists of 14 residues. V was shortened by 1 base and J by 2 bases, with 7 bases between the two germline ends. This CDR3 reads CASGLGPSTDTQYF. The CDR3 nucleotides read TGTGCTAGTGGTTTGGGCCCGTCCACAGATACGCAGTATTTT.

This clonotype was recorded a few times. Since a much larger clone is just one base distant, this may be a read error. The rearrangement joins TRBV7-8 to TRBJ1-5; TRBD1 agrees at 8 bases. Germline trimming cut 5 bases from V and 0 bases from J; bases unmatched to any gene: 6. There are 16 residues in the CDR3. Germline loops: CDR1 SGHVS, CDR2 FQNEAQ. In DNA, the CDR3 is TGTGCCAGCAGCCCTAGGACAGGGAGTAGCAATCAGCCCCAGCATTTT. Protein: CASSPRTGSSNQPQHF.

This clonotype was recorded many times. The V gene is TRBV5-6, the J gene TRBJ1-5; D not resolved. The germline V and J ends were trimmed by 2 bases and 6 bases, with 6 bases remaining between them. Per germline, CDR1 SGHDT and CDR2 YYEEEE. The CDR3 has 12 residues. The CDR3 loop reads CASSFRGQPQHF. DNA for the CDR3: TGTGCCAGCAGCTTTCGGGGTCAGCCCCAGCATTTT.

Many counts were recorded for this clonotype. The CDR3 loop is CASRDKLKGTEAFF. DNA of the CDR3: TGTGCCAGCCGGGACAAATTAAAAGGGACTGAAGCTTTCTTT. V usage is TRBV19 and J usage is TRBJ1-1; possible D gene TRBD1, 6 bases. The germline gives CDR1 LNHDA, CDR2 SQIVND (reference sequence). This CDR3 spans 14 amino acids. Trimming stripped 9 bases from V and 5 bases from J, with 19 bases between.

The chain has TRBV10-3 and TRBJ2-7, with 9 bases identical to TRBD2. This CDR3 comprises 13 residues. Germline V gene lookup returns CDR1 ENHRY and CDR2 SYGVKD. The CDR3, as DNA: TGTGCTAGCGGTCTAGCGGGACGCTACGAGCAGTACTTC. Translation: CASGLAGRYEQYF.

Ten or more counts support this clonotype. This chain connects TRBV19 to TRBJ2-6, with TRBD2 identical over 7 bases. The germline V gene encodes CDR1 LNHDA and CDR2 SQIVND (reference sequence). The CDR3 runs to 17 residues. V shed 6 bases and J 0 bases; nucleotides not matched to a gene: 8. CDR3 coding DNA: TGTGCCAGTAGGAGGGGAGGGGTGGTCTCTGGGGCCAACGTCCTGACTTTC. This encodes CASRRGGVVSGANVLTF.

This clonotype was detected ten times or more. The chain combines TRBV12-3 or TRBV12-4 with TRBJ2-3, with 9 bases fitting TRBD2. V was pared by 1 base and J by 9 bases, with 2 bases of the junction left unmatched. This CDR3 spans 13 amino acids. CDR3 region: CASSLVGTSTQYF. In DNA, the CDR3 is TGTGCCAGCAGTTTAGTCGGGACTAGCACGCAGTATTTT.

There are many counts of this clonotype. V usage is TRBV2 and J usage is TRBJ2-7; D call uncertain. This CDR3 is built from 14 residues. The V end was cut by 4 bases, the J end by 1 base, with 11 bases between. Germline-derived CDR1 and CDR2 are SNHLY and FYNNEI. The CDR3 loop is CASSGWTESYEQYF. CDR3 DNA sequence: TGTGCCAGCAGTGGTTGGACCGAGTCCTACGAGCAGTACTTC.

The table lists this clonotype with many counts. The chain has TRBV19 and TRBJ1-1; TRBD1 agrees at 12 bases. CDR1 LNHDA and CDR2 SQIVND come from the germline V gene (reference sequence). Trimming at V came to 3 bases and at J to 4 bases, leaving 9 bases not matched to a gene. The CDR3 contains 17 residues. CDR3 region: CASSITGQGAIGTEAFF. The CDR3, as DNA: TGTGCCAGTAGTATTACGGGACAGGGGGCGATCGGCACTGAAGCTTTCTTT.

This clonotype was seen only a few times. This chain connects TRBV4-2 to TRBJ2-2, with a possible D match to TRBD2 (7 bases). Trimming left V 4 bases short and J 4 bases short, with 16 bases between. Germline CDR1 and CDR2: LGHNA and YNFKEQ. The CDR3 is 16 amino acids. As DNA, the CDR3 is TGTGCCAGCAGCCGGAGGGGGGGCATGGGCACCGGGGAGCTGTTTTTT. It specifies CASSRRGGMGTGELFF.

The chain couples TRBV5-1 to TRBJ2-7, with TRBD1 identical over 8 bases. CDR1 is SGHRS, CDR2 YFSETQ, per germline. CDR3 length: 15 amino acids. V lost 3 bases, J lost 3 bases, and 8 bases stayed unmatched. Written as DNA, the CDR3 is TGCGCCAGCAGCTCGACAGGGGCCGTCTGCTACGAGCAGTACTTC. The encoded protein is CASSSTGAVCYEQYF.

This sequence joins TRBV5-1 and TRBJ1-6, with D possibly matching TRBD1 (5 bases). The CDR3 loop spans 16 amino acids. Germline lookup yields CDR1 SGHRS and CDR2 YFSETQ. Between the trimmed V and J ends, which lost 5 bases and 6 bases, there was a span of 18 bases. CDR3: CASRFPGQGSNSPLHF. CDR3 sequence (DNA): TGCGCCAGCAGGTTTCCGGGGCAGGGTAGTAATTCACCCCTCCACTTT.

In its sample, this clonotype was seen many times. This chain links TRBV12-3 or TRBV12-4 with TRBJ2-3; D not certain. V was clipped by 6 bases and J by 6 bases, with 7 bases between them. The CDR3 is 11 amino acids. The CDR3 protein is CASRFFDTQYF. In DNA form, the CDR3 reads TGTGCCAGCAGGTTCTTTGATACGCAGTATTTT.

The CDR3 loop reads CAGLSGETQYF. CDR3 in DNA: TGTGCCGGACTGTCTGGAGAGACCCAGTACTTC. The genes are TRBV30 and TRBJ2-5; a weak D match, TRBD2 (5 bases). The ends were cut back, 8 bases at V and 4 bases at J, with 11 bases in the middle. CDR3 size: 11 residues. In germline, CDR1 is GTSNPN, CDR2 SVGIG (reference sequence).

The chain carries TRBV19 and TRBJ1-2; 10 bases map to TRBD1. V gave up 2 bases and J gave up 6 bases; unmatched junction bases: 9. The CDR3 is made up of 16 amino acids. Per germline, CDR1 LNHDA and CDR2 SQIVND (reference sequence). This CDR3 is CASSIRGGQGENGYTF. The CDR3 DNA reads as TGTGCCAGTAGTATAAGGGGCGGACAGGGGGAAAATGGCTACACCTTC. The full variable domain, completed using reference TRBV19 and TRBJ1-2, is DGGITQSPKYLFRKEGQNVTLSCEQNLNHDAMYWYRQDPGQGLRLIYYSQIVNDFQKGDIAEGYSVSREKKESFPLTVTSAQKNPTAFYLCASSIRGGQGENGYTFGSGTRLTVV.